Presented here are 8 T cell receptor beta chains from one specimen sequenced in a study of technical replicates of blood from several donors. Only in-frame clones appear in the TCRdb table, and some are missing; sequencing was by immunoSEQ multiplex PCR. The sample yields approximately 79,000 clones, 95% to 97% seen once. Input material: T cells isolated from PBMCs. The origin of the receptors is a human donor in good health.

The rearrangement joins TRBV6-5 to TRBJ1-1, with no clear D. CDR1 MNHEY and CDR2 SVGAGI come from the germline V gene. The V end was cut by 5 bases, the J end by 4 bases, with 14 bases between. The CDR3 spans 14 residues. The CDR3 nucleotides are TGTGCCAGCAGTACGAAAACCGGGAGCACTGAAGCTTTCTTT. Residues: CASSTKTGSTEAFF.

DNA for the CDR3: TGTGCCAGCAGCTTCGGGGGGCTCGTTTTCGAGCAGTACTTC. It specifies CASSFGGLVFEQYF. This sequence joins TRBV11-3 and TRBJ2-7, with TRBD2 as a possible D gene (7 bases). The length of the CDR3 is 14 residues. V shed 3 bases and J shed 6 bases, with 15 bases lying between them. CDR1 SGHNT and CDR2 YENEEA come from the germline V gene.

V and J are TRBV4-1 and TRBJ2-1; 8 bases are shared with TRBD2. The CDR3 extends over 18 amino acids. Losses at the gene ends were 3 bases for V and 0 bases for J; bases not matched to a gene: 10. The germline V gene has CDR1 MGHRA and CDR2 YSYEKL. CDR3 nucleotide sequence: TGCGCCAGCAGCCAGGGTCCTAGCGGGTCTTACTCCTACAATGAGCAGTTCTTC. Encoded protein: CASSQGPSGSYSYNEQFF.

This chain uses TRBV7-9 with TRBJ1-5; a weak D match, TRBD1 (6 bases). This CDR3 region has 13 residues. V shed 7 bases and J shed 0 bases, with 7 bases lying between them. Germline assignment: CDR1 SEHNR and CDR2 FQNEAQ (reference sequence). Here the CDR3 DNA reads TGTGCCAGCAACAGGGATAGCAATCAGCCCCAGCATTTT. It translates to CASNRDSNQPQHF. Filled out from reference TRBV7-9 and TRBJ1-5, the complete variable domain reads DTGVSQNPRHKITKRGQNVTFRCDPISEHNRLYWYRQTLGQGPEFLTYFQNEAQLEKSRLLSDRFSAERPKGSFSTLEIQRTEQGDSAMYLCASNRDSNQPQHFGDGTRLSIL.

This rearrangement joins TRBV5-1 to TRBJ1-3, with 7 positions matching TRBD1. V trimming: 3 bases; J trimming: 0 bases; junction bases outside the gene matches: 6. The germline CDR1 and CDR2 sequences are SGHRS and YFSETQ. CDR3 length: 16 amino acids. For the CDR3, the DNA is TGCGCCAGCAGCTCTACAGGGGCTCACTCTGGAAACACCATATATTTT. Residues: CASSSTGAHSGNTIYF.

Of note for this clone: The sample has other DNA sequences that encode this CDR3 too. The V call is TRBV30, the J call TRBJ1-4, with 8 bases fitting TRBD1. V was clipped by 0 bases and J by 7 bases; unmatched bases: 1. The CDR3 has 13 residues. The germline V gene encodes CDR1 GTSNPN and CDR2 SVGIG (reference sequence). The CDR3 DNA reads TGTGCCTGGAGTGTACAGGGGGGTGAAAAACTGTTTTTT. Its protein product is CAWSVQGGEKLFF.

This chain uses TRBV30 with TRBJ2-1; 8 bases are a match to TRBD2. Germline assignment: CDR1 GTSNPN and CDR2 SVGIG (reference sequence). The CDR3 contains 14 residues. J gave up 10 bases and V 3 bases, and 11 bases lay outside the gene matches. The CDR3 DNA is TGTGCCTGGAGGGGCGGGGGGCCGTCCGGGGAGCAGTTCTTC. As protein: CAWRGGGPSGEQFF.

The chain couples TRBV5-4 to TRBJ2-7; 11 bases fit TRBD2. CDR1 and CDR2 from the germline V gene are SGHNT and YYREEE (reference sequence). Losses at the gene ends were 0 bases for V and 2 bases for J; bases not matched to a gene: 7. CDR3 length equals 17 residues. In DNA form, the CDR3 reads TGTGCCAGCAGCTTGGCCCCCCTAGCGGGAGGCCCCTACGAGCAGTACTTC. Translated: CASSLAPLAGGPYEQYF.